This TCR beta chain appears in the sequencing data of a study of cytomegalovirus exposure and HLA in healthy donors. Study overall: There were 90 million to 140 million unique TCR beta sequences, drawn from about 180 million T cells, in an earlier analysis. Points from the study as a whole: Later, an analysis showed that TCR beta chains associated with HLA were more clonally expanded than others that were equally common. Later analysis identified 16,000 or so TCR beta sequences associated with HLA alleles, using a false discovery rate threshold of 0.05.

Details on this clone: The antigen is unknown.

PCR involved 60 Vbeta and 13 Jbeta primers. Profiling relied on immunoSEQ multiplex PCR, and the TCRdb table lists in-frame clones only, not all of them. The table includes some 150,000 clones, 79% detected once. The clonotype originates from a man between 45 and 60 years old in good health and CMV-seropositive. Specimen: PBMCs.

The CDR3 reads CATSRDRTGSGGYTF. CDR3 DNA sequence: TGTGCCACCAGCAGAGATCGAACAGGGTCAGGTGGCTACACCTTC. The chain joins TRBV15 to TRBJ1-2, with D tentatively TRBD1 (6 bases). Looked up from germline, CDR1 is LNHNV and CDR2 is YYDKDF (reference sequence). With 0 bases removed from V and 7 bases from J, the gap between germline ends came to 15 bases. CDR3 length: 15 residues.